One and the same sample provided the 14 T cell receptor beta chains below, sequenced in a study of blood T cell repertoires in COVID-19. Profiled with immunoSEQ multiplex PCR; TCRdb holds only in-frame clones, not every one. The sample has approximately 200,000 clones; 85% to 90% are singletons. The sample consisted of PBMCs or T cells enriched from blood (not recorded which). Receptor source: a woman between 18 and 30 years old in a cohort exposed to, infected with or recovered from COVID-19 (not recorded which).

The sample holds a few counts of this clone. The rearrangement joins TRBV5-1 to TRBJ1-3; weak D call: TRBD1 (6 bases). Per germline, CDR1 SGHRS and CDR2 YFSETQ. V was shortened by 4 bases and J by 1 base, with 12 bases between the two germline ends. CDR3 length equals 15 residues. The CDR3 reads CASSDWGHSGNTIYF. CDR3 in DNA: TGCGCCAGCAGCGATTGGGGGCATTCTGGAAACACCATATATTTT.

V usage is TRBV10-3 and J usage is TRBJ2-1, with a weak D call TRBD1 (5 bases). Germline assignment: CDR1 ENHRY and CDR2 SYGVKD. Trimming shortened V by 6 bases and J by 6 bases, and 9 bases separated the two germline ends. The CDR3 spans 12 residues. CDR3 region: CAISRVINEQFF. For the CDR3, the DNA is TGTGCCATCAGCAGGGTTATCAATGAGCAGTTCTTC.

V usage is TRBV14 and J usage is TRBJ2-1, with 8 bases aligning to TRBD1. V lost 2 bases, J lost 8 bases, and 14 bases stayed unmatched. There are 17 residues in the CDR3. The V gene's germline CDR1 is SGHDN and CDR2 FVKESK. CDR3 residues: CASSQRHLTGALDEQFF. The DNA for the CDR3 is TGTGCCAGCAGCCAACGACACCTGACAGGGGCGCTGGATGAGCAGTTCTTC.

The V and J genes are TRBV14 and TRBJ2-5; TRBD1 might be the D (6 bases). Germline lookup yields CDR1 SGHDN and CDR2 FVKESK. V shed 0 bases and J shed 4 bases, with 9 bases lying between them. The CDR3 is 14 amino acids. This CDR3 reads CASSQDQGTETQYF. The CDR3 nucleotides are TGTGCCAGCAGCCAAGATCAGGGGACAGAGACCCAGTACTTC.

CDR3 loop: CASSIASGSTDTQYF. CDR3 DNA: TGTGCCAGTAGTATTGCTAGCGGGAGCACAGATACGCAGTATTTT. The V and J genes are TRBV19 and TRBJ2-3; TRBD2 aligns across 8 bases. Germline CDR1 is LNHDA and CDR2 is SQIVND (reference sequence). Trimming at V came to 3 bases and at J to 0 bases, leaving 2 bases not matched to a gene. The CDR3 covers 15 residues.

This chain connects TRBV2 to TRBJ1-5; tentative D call: TRBD1 (5 bases). V lost 5 bases and J 2 bases, leaving 10 bases between the germline ends. The CDR3 is made up of 14 amino acids. Germline V gives CDR1 SNHLY, CDR2 FYNNEI. CDR3 DNA sequence: TGTGCCAGCAGTTCTCAGGGCGGCAATCAGCCCCAGCATTTT. Its protein is CASSSQGGNQPQHF. Based on the CDR3 plus reference TRBV2 and TRBJ1-5, the full variable domain is EPEVTQTPSHQVTQMGQEVILRCVPISNHLYFYWYRQILGQKVEFLVSFYNNEISEKSEIFDDQFSVERPDGSNFTLKIRSTKLEDSAMYFCASSSQGGNQPQHFGDGTRLSIL.

The rearrangement links TRBV13 to TRBJ2-2; 8 bases agree with TRBD2. The ends lost 0 bases at V and 4 bases at J; junction bases unmatched: 4. The V gene's germline CDR1 is PRHDT and CDR2 FYEKMQ (reference sequence). There are 16 residues in the CDR3. This CDR3 is CASSLGLAGRTGELFF. In DNA, the CDR3 is TGTGCCAGCAGCTTAGGCCTAGCGGGTCGCACCGGGGAGCTGTTTTTT.

The chain employs TRBV5-5 and TRBJ2-7; weak D call: TRBD1 (5 bases). The CDR3 length is 13 residues. The V end lost 5 bases, the J end lost 3 bases, and 12 bases lay between the germline ends. CDR1 is SGHKS, CDR2 YYEKEE, per germline (reference sequence). DNA for the CDR3: TGTGCCAGCAGGAGCCTGCAGGGCTACGAGCAGTACTTC. This sequence encodes CASRSLQGYEQYF.

This chain uses TRBV5-4 with TRBJ2-6; D call uncertain. The V and J ends lost 8 bases and 3 bases respectively, with 9 bases between them. The CDR3 is 13 amino acids. Per the germline V gene, CDR1 is SGHNT and CDR2 is YYREEE (reference sequence). The CDR3 coding sequence is TGTGCCAGGAGCAGCTTTGGGGCCAACGTCCTGACTTTC. Amino acid sequence: CARSSFGANVLTF.

This clone has a single count. The rearrangement links TRBV12-3 or TRBV12-4 to TRBJ2-7; tentatively, D is TRBD2 (5 bases). V lost 2 bases, J lost 3 bases, and 8 bases lay in between. The CDR3 spans 13 residues. DNA for the CDR3: TGTGCCAGCAGTTTAACCACTAGCTACGAGCAGTACTTC. Protein product: CASSLTTSYEQYF.

This clone was detected once. V usage is TRBV28 and J usage is TRBJ1-4; TRBD1 agrees at 9 bases. CDR3 length: 13 amino acids. Looked up from germline, CDR1 is MDHEN and CDR2 is SYDVKM. V lost 4 bases, J lost 7 bases, and 1 base stayed unmatched. CDR3 coding DNA: TGTGCCAGCAGTTGGACAGGGGTTGAAAAACTGTTTTTT. Its translation is CASSWTGVEKLFF.

The chain recombines TRBV18 with TRBJ2-2; 7 nucleotides align to TRBD1. There are 14 residues in the CDR3. CDR1 and CDR2 (germline): KGHSH, LQKENI. V lost 3 bases, J lost 4 bases, and 2 bases stayed unmatched. CDR3 loop: CASSPGQVTGELFF. In DNA, the CDR3 is TGTGCCAGCTCACCTGGACAGGTCACCGGGGAGCTGTTTTTT.

V gene TRBV2 combines with J gene TRBJ2-7; 8 bases align to TRBD1. Germline CDR1 SNHLY, CDR2 FYNNEI. The CDR3 loop spans 15 amino acids. Unmatched junction bases numbered 7, after V lost 0 bases and J lost 6 bases. CDR3 loop: CASSEAAGGRFEQYF. The DNA of the CDR3 is TGTGCCAGCAGTGAAGCGGCAGGGGGCAGGTTCGAGCAGTACTTC.

CDR3 amino acids: CASSPKGQEEDTIYF. As DNA, the CDR3 is TGTGCCAGCAGCCCTAAGGGACAGGAGGAAGACACCATATATTTT. V gene TRBV7-3 combines with J gene TRBJ1-3; 8 nucleotides line up with TRBD1. The V gene's germline CDR1 is SGHTA and CDR2 FQGTGA. The V gene end was trimmed by 5 bases and the J gene end by 8 bases; junction bases not matched to a gene: 11. This CDR3 region has 15 residues. The whole variable domain, filled in from reference TRBV7-3 and TRBJ1-3, reads GAGVSQTPSNKVTEKGKYVELRCDPISGHTALYWYRQSLGQGPEFLIYFQGTGAADDSGLPNDRFFAVRPEGSVSTLKIQRTERGDSAVYLCASSPKGQEEDTIYFGEGSWLTVV.